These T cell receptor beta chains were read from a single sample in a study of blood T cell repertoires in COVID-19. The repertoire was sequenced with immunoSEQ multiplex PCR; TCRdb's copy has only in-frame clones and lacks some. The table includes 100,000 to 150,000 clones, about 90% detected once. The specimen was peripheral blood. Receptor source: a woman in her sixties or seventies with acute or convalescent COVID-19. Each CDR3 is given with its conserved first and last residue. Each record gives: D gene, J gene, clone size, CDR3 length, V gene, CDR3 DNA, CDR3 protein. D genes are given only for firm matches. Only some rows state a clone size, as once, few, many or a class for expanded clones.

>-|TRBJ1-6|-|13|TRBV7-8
TGTGCCAGCACCCCCGGGGGGAATTCACCCCTCCACTTT
CASTPGGNSPLHF
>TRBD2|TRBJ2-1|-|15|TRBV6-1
TGTGCCAGCAGTGAAGTAGCGGGATTCTACAATGAGCAGTTCTTC
CASSEVAGFYNEQFF
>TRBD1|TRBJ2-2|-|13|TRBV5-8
TGTGCCAGCAGCCTCAGGGGGTCCGGGGAGCTGTTTTTT
CASSLRGSGELFF
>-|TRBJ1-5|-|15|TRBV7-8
TGTGCCAGCAGCTTAGCGTCAGACAGAAGACAGCCCCAGCATTTT
CASSLASDRRQPQHF
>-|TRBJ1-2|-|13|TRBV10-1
TGCGCCAGCAGTGATCCGGGTGGCTATGGCTACACCTTC
CASSDPGGYGYTF
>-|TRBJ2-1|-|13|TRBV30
TGTGCCTGGATCGCAGGGTTCATGGGGGAGCAGTTCTTC
CAWIAGFMGEQFF
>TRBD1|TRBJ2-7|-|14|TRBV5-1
TGCGCCAGCAGCTCGTCCGGGACAGGCTACGAGCAGTACTTC
CASSSSGTGYEQYF
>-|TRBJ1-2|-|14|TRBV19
TGTGCCAGTAGTGACCGGGAAAGAGTCTATGGCTACACCTTC
CASSDRERVYGYTF
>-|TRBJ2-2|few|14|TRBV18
TGTGCCAGCTCACCACTTAGCGTTGGGGAGGAGCTGTTTTTT
CASSPLSVGEELFF
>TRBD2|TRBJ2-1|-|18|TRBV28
TGTGCCAGCAGTTTCGATACTAGCGGGAGAGGGAACTACAATGAGCAGTTCTTC
CASSFDTSGRGNYNEQFF
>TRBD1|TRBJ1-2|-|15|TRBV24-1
TGTGCCACCAGTGATAGGACAGGGGATGGCTATGGCTACACCTTC
CATSDRTGDGYGYTF
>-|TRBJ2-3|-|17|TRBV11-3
TGTGCCAGCAGCTTAGGGGCGGGTTCCCCTAGCACAGATACGCAGTATTTT
CASSLGAGSPSTDTQYF
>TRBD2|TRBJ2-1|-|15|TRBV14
TGTGCCAGCAGCCTACTAGCGGGGGCCTACAATGAGCAGTTCTTC
CASSLLAGAYNEQFF
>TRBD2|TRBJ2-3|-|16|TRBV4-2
TGTGCCAGCAGCCAGGGCGCTGGGACTAGCGGAGATACGCAGTATTTT
CASSQGAGTSGDTQYF
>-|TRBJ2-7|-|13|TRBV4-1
TGCGCCAGCAGCCAAGGGACAGACTACGAGCAGTACTTC
CASSQGTDYEQYF
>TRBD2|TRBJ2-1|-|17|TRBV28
TGTGCCAGCAGTTTGGCCGGACTAGCGGGAACCTACAATGAGCAGTTCTTC
CASSLAGLAGTYNEQFF
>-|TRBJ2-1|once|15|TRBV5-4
TGTGCCAGCAGCTTCGGGAGTCCGCCGGGCAATGAGCAGTTCTTC
CASSFGSPPGNEQFF
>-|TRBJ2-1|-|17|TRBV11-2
TGTGCCAGCAGCCAAGGGGGTCCGGGGAGCTCCTACAATGAGCAGTTCTTC
CASSQGGPGSSYNEQFF
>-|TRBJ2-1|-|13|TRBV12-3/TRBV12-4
TGTGCCAGCACCTTAACATTGGACAATGAGCAGTTCTTC
CASTLTLDNEQFF
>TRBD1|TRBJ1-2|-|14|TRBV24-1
TGTGCCACCAGTGATTTGGGGGACAGCGGTGGCTACACCTTC
CATSDLGDSGGYTF
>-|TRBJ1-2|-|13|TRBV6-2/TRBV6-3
TGTGCCAGCAGCACAACAGGGTCTTGGGGCTACACCTTC
CASSTTGSWGYTF
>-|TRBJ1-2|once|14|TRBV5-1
TGCGCCAGCAGCTCTACAGGGTCGATGGATGGCTACACCTTC
CASSSTGSMDGYTF
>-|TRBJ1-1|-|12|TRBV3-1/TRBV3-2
TGTGCCAGCAGCCAAGGAGAAGGAGGAGCTTTCTTT
CASSQGEGGAFF
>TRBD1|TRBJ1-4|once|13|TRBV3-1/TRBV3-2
TGTGCCAGCAGTTCAGGGGGCGGTGAAAAACTGTTTTTT
CASSSGGGEKLFF
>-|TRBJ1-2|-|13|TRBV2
TGTGCCAGCAGTGGCGAAGCTAACTATGGCTACACCTTC
CASSGEANYGYTF
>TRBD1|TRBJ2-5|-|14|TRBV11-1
TGTGCCAGCAGCAATCCCGGGGACAGCCAGACCCAGTACTTC
CASSNPGDSQTQYF
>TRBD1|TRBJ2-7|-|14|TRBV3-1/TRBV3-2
TGTGCCAGCAGCCAAGAGGTTGCAGGGGGCGAGCAGTACTTC
CASSQEVAGGEQYF
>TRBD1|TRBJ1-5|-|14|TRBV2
TGTGCCAGCAGTGCTACAGGGGCCAATCAGCCCCAGCATTTT
CASSATGANQPQHF
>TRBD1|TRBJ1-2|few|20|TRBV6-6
TGTGCCAGCAGTCCCCCGTTCCGGACAGGCCTATCGGATAGGGCCTATGGCTACACCTTC
CASSPPFRTGLSDRAYGYTF
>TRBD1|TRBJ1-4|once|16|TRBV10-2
TGCGCCAGCAGTGAGACGAGGCAGGGGGGTAATGAAAAACTGTTTTTT
CASSETRQGGNEKLFF
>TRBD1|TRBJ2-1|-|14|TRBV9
TGTGCCAGCAGCGTAGCAGGGGGCACAAATGAGCAGTTCTTC
CASSVAGGTNEQFF
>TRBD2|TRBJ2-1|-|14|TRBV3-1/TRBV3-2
TGTGCCAGCAGCCCTCGGACTAGCGGGAGTGTATCGGTCTTC
CASSPRTSGSVSVF
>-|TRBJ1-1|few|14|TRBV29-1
TGCAGCGTTGAGGCAGGTTGGGTGAACACTGAAGCTTTCTTT
CSVEAGWVNTEAFF
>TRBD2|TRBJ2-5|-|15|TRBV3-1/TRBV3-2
TGTGCCAGCAGCCGGACTAGCGGGTTTCAAGAGACCCAGTACTTC
CASSRTSGFQETQYF
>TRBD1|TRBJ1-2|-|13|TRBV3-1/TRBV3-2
TGTGCCAGCAGCCCGGGACAGGGCGGGGGATACACCTTC
CASSPGQGGGYTF
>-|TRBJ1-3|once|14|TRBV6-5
TGTGCCAGCAGTTACTCAACTTCTGGAAACACCATATATTTT
CASSYSTSGNTIYF
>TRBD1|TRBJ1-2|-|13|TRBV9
TGTGCCCGCAGCGTTGAGGGGGCGTGGGGCTACACCTTC
CARSVEGAWGYTF
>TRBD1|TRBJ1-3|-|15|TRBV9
TGTGCCAGCAGCGTAGAGGGGGCCTCTGGAAACACCATATATTTT
CASSVEGASGNTIYF
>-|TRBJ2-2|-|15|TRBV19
TGTGCCAGTAATTTCGTCAGGGGAAGGTCCGGGGAGCTGTTTTTT
CASNFVRGRSGELFF
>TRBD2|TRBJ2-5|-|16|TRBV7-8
TGTGCCAGCAGCCTAGGACTAGCGGGAGCCTTGGAGACCCAGTACTTC
CASSLGLAGALETQYF
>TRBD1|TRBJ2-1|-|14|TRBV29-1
TGCAGCGCCCAGGGGGACAGGGCTTACAATGAGCAGTTCTTC
CSAQGDRAYNEQFF
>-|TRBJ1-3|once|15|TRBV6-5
TGTGCCAGCAGTTACTCCAGGGTCTCTGGAAACACCATATATTTT
CASSYSRVSGNTIYF
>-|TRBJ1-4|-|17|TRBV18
TGTGCCAGCTCACCACCCCCGGGGGACCCAACTAATGAAAAACTGTTTTTT
CASSPPPGDPTNEKLFF
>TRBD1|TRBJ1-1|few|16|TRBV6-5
TGTGCCAGCAGTTACGCTTTGACAGGGGGAAACACTGAAGCTTTCTTT
CASSYALTGGNTEAFF
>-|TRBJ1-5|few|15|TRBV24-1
TGTGCCACCAGTGATTCGGGGACAAGCAATCAGCCCCAGCATTTT
CATSDSGTSNQPQHF
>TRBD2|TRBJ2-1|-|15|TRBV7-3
TGTGCCAGCAGTCCGCAACTAGCGGGGTACAATGAGCAGTTCTTC
CASSPQLAGYNEQFF
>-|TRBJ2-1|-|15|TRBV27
TGTGCCAGCAGGGTGGGAGTGAGCTCCTACAATGAGCAGTTCTTC
CASRVGVSSYNEQFF
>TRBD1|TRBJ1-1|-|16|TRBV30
TGTGCCTGGAGTGTACCCGGACAGGGAAGGGACACTGAAGCTTTCTTT
CAWSVPGQGRDTEAFF